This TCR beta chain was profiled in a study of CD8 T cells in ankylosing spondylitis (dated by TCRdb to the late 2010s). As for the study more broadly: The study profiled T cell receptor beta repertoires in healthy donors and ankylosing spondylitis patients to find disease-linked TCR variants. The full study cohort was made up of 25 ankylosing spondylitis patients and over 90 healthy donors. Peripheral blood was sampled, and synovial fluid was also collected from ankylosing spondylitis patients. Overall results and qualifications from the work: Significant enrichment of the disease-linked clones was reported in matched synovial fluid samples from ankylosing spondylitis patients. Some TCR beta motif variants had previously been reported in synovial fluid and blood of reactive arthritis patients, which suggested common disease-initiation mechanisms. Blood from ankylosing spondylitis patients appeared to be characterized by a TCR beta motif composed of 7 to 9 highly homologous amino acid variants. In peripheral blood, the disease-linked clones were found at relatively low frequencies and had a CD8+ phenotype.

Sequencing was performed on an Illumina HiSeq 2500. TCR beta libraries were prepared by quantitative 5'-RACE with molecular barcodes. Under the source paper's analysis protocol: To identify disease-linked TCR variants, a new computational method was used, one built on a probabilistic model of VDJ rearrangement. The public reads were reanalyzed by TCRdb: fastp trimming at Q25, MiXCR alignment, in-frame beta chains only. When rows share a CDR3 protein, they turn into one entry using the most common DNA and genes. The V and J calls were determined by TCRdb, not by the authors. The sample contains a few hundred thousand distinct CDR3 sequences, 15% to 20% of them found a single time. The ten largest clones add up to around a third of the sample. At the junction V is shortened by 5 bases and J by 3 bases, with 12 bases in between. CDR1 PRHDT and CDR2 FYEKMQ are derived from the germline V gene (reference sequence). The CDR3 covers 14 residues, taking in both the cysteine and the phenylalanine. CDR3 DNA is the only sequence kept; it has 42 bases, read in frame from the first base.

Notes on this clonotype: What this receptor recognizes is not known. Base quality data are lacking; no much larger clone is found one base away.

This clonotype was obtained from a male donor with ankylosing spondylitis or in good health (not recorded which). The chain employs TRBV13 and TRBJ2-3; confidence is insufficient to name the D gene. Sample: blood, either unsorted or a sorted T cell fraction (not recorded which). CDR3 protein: CASSPRVTTDTQYF. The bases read TGTGCCAGCAGCCCACGAGTGACAACAGATACGCAGTATTTT.